This T cell receptor beta chain was retrieved from a study of T cell repertoires in cytomegalovirus infection. Study observations and caveats: Within the response measured ex vivo, HLA-C-restricted CMV-specific TCR beta clonotypes were dominant. Individuals carrying CMV plus the relevant HLA were identified by cumulative frequency of public TCR beta families.

MiXCR was run by TCRdb on the reads, yielding one entry per CDR3 protein. The sample lists under 150,000 distinct CDR3 sequences, roughly 8.2% occurring once. The CDR3 totals 14 residues. Trimming pared 7 bases from V and 1 base from J, leaving 14 bases between. This clonotype has at least ten counts. Its antigen is not identified. The specimen sequenced was PBMCs. The gene calls are TRBV12-3 or TRBV12-4 and TRBJ2-7, with D perhaps given as TRBD1 or TRBD2 (6 bases each). The receptor comes from a human donor in good health (CMV status not recorded). Some clones in this sample may be carry-over from other donors' samples. The CDR3 sequence: CASTRGPESYEQYF. For the CDR3, the DNA is TGTGCCAGCACCCGGGGGCCCGAGTCCTACGAGCAGTACTTC.